This T cell receptor beta chain was captured by sequencing in a study of T cells in Graves' hyperthyroidism and ophthalmopathy. Whole-study results and caveats: With a median lead of about 6.9 months before onset, the model predicted ophthalmopathy. In the analysis, a 13 V-J model separated ophthalmopathy from stable hyperthyroidism. Blood samples included most of the expanded thyroid clonotypes exceeding 0.001.

On this clonotype itself: What it recognizes is unknown.

RNA transcripts provided the source from which TCR beta CDR3 regions were amplified. An initial round of RT-PCR targeting the TCR CDR3 relied on the HTBI primer set. TCRdb re-called the multiplex PCR reads through MiXCR, storing one row per CDR3 protein. The repertoire consists of hundreds of thousands of distinct CDR3 sequences, with more than 20% occurring once and the leading ten covering under 40%. A roughly 9.3 ml volume of fresh peripheral blood provided the PBMCs. The CDR3 is 14 residues long. Unmatched junction bases numbered 5, after V lost 7 bases and J lost 0 bases. CDR1 and CDR2 (germline): MNHEY, SVGEGT.

The sequence was obtained from a woman aged 40-49 years with Graves' ophthalmopathy. V gene TRBV6-2 or TRBV6-3 combines with J gene TRBJ1-1; 7 nucleotides match TRBD1. The specimen sequenced was blood. DNA for the CDR3: TGTGCCAGCAAGGGGGGACAGCTGAACACTGAAGCTTTCTTT. Protein sequence: CASKGGQLNTEAFF.